Presented here are 9 T cell receptor beta chains from one specimen sequenced in a study of OX40 agonist ivuxolimab in advanced cancers. TCRdb's copy holds only in-frame clones and misses some; the assay was immunoSEQ multiplex PCR. The profile shows roughly 65,000 clones, 82% of them singletons. Specimen: CD4+ or CD8+ T cells sorted from blood, collected in a trial of the OX40 agonist ivuxolimab. These receptors originate from an adult with an advanced solid tumor such as melanoma, head and neck, liver or kidney cancer.

This clone was observed a single time. The chain uses TRBV7-2 and TRBJ1-2, with D possibly TRBD1 on 6 matching bases. Per germline, CDR1 SGHTA and CDR2 FQGNSA. This CDR3 has 14 residues. V was cut by 1 base and J by 3 bases, with 9 bases left in between. The chain's CDR3 is CASSLVGTYYGYTF. As DNA, the CDR3 is TGTGCCAGCAGCTTAGTCGGGACATACTATGGCTACACCTTC. The full variable domain, its missing parts supplied by reference TRBV7-2 and TRBJ1-2, is GAGVSQSPSNKVTEKGKDVELRCDPISGHTALYWYRQSLGQGLEFLIYFQGNSAPDKSGLPSDRFSAERTGGSVSTLTIQRTQQEDSAVYLCASSLVGTYYGYTFGSGTRLTVV.

V and J are TRBV28 and TRBJ2-7; D remains unclear. CDR1 and CDR2 from the germline V gene are MDHEN and SYDVKM. The CDR3 covers 14 residues. Trimming shortened V by 3 bases and J by 2 bases, and 11 bases separated the two germline ends. The CDR3 protein is CASSFSDGTYEQYF. The CDR3 region has the DNA TGTGCCAGCAGTTTCTCCGACGGAACCTACGAGCAGTACTTC.

The chain employs TRBV21-1 and TRBJ2-1; TRBD2, the table's D call, was not compared with the DNA. TRBV21-1 corresponds to a pseudogene. The CDR3 extends over 16 amino acids. The CDR3 DNA is TGTGCCAGCAGCAAAGGTCGGGAGTGGTTCTACAATGAGCAGTTCTTC. Translated: CASSKGREWFYNEQFF.

This clone was counted a few times. This chain joins TRBV7-6 and TRBJ2-5; D ambiguous. The CDR3 has 15 residues. The germline V gene encodes CDR1 SGHVS and CDR2 FNYEAQ. V dropped 5 bases and J dropped 5 bases, with 18 bases sitting between them. CDR3 bases: TGTGCCAGCAGCCCGGCCGTGGCCGAGACGGAGACCCAGTACTTC. Protein product: CASSPAVAETETQYF.

The DNA of the CDR3 is TGTGCCAGCAGCTTATCGGGGGGACAGGGCGCTAACTATGGCTACACCTTC. Its translation is CASSLSGGQGANYGYTF. The chain joins TRBV7-2 to TRBJ1-2; the match to TRBD1 covers 9 bases. The germline V gene encodes CDR1 SGHTA and CDR2 FQGNSA. V lost 2 bases and J lost 0; bases outside the gene matches: 7. The CDR3 loop spans 17 amino acids.

This rearrangement joins TRBV18 to TRBJ2-3; D remains ambiguous. V gave up 4 bases and J gave up 2 bases, with 7 bases separating them. Looked up from germline, CDR1 is KGHSH and CDR2 is LQKENI. This CDR3 comprises 13 residues. CDR3 bases: TGTGCCAGCTCACAACTCCCCACAGATACGCAGTATTTT. Its protein is CASSQLPTDTQYF.

The chain employs TRBV2 and TRBJ1-6; D remains unclear. This CDR3 comprises 13 residues. Germline V gives CDR1 SNHLY, CDR2 FYNNEI. V lost 8 bases, J lost 6 bases, and 11 bases lay in between. CDR3 loop: CASCPEGNSPLHF. In DNA, the CDR3 is TGTGCCAGCTGCCCAGAGGGTAATTCACCCCTCCACTTT.

The chain links TRBV7-8 to TRBJ2-3, with D hard to call. Germline CDR1 reads SGHVS; CDR2 reads FQNEAQ. Trimming took 8 bases from V and 6 from J, leaving 12 bases between them. The CDR3 sequence is 12 residues long. The CDR3 DNA is TGTGCCAGCGGCCCCGATCTGGATACGCAGTATTTT. Translating it yields CASGPDLDTQYF.

The V and J genes are TRBV19 and TRBJ1-5, with a possible D match to TRBD1 (6 bases). This CDR3 has 15 amino acids. Germline V CDR1 and CDR2: LNHDA, SQIVND (reference sequence). Trimming pared 1 base from V and 2 bases from J, leaving 9 bases between. CDR3: CASSIVRTGNQPQHF. For the CDR3, the DNA is TGTGCCAGTAGTATAGTCCGGACAGGCAATCAGCCCCAGCATTTT.